Sequencing of this T cell receptor (beta chain) was carried out in a study of T cell responses to AZD1222 COVID-19 vaccine. Whole-study results and caveats: After two AZD1222 doses, spike-specific TCR breadth and depth rose versus day 0. Clonal diversity was possibly underestimated; the donors were predominantly white British and more often female.

The CDR3 covers 19 residues. Germline CDR1 is SGHRS and CDR2 is YFSETQ. J gave up 5 bases and V 4 bases, and 20 bases lay outside the gene matches. Libraries were prepared by immunoSEQ multiplex PCR; TCRdb keeps only in-frame clonotypes and omits some of them. In the table there are some 80,000 clones, about 80% of which are singletons. In this sample, this clone turned up a few times. As yet, its antigen is unknown. Sequencing was performed on peripheral blood, taken 28 days after the second dose of the MenACWY control vaccine. This sequence was found in an adult who received the MenACWY meningococcal vaccine as a control. The chain employs TRBV5-1 and TRBJ2-5; 10 bases match TRBD2. CDR3 in amino acids: CASSRRIGTTSGDSETQYF. The CDR3 DNA follows: TGCGCCAGCAGCCGACGTATTGGCACTACTAGCGGGGACTCGGAGACCCAGTACTTC.